Shown below are 18 T cell receptor beta chains from a single sample sequenced in a study of PD-1 blockade in classical Hodgkin lymphoma. The patients all showed relapse after autologous stem cell transplantation, while their brentuximab vedotin exposure varied. Using immunoSEQ multiplex PCR, the repertoire was profiled, and TCRdb retains in-frame clones only, with some absent. The table lists around 31,000 clones, about 71% of them singletons, with 3.5% to 4% in the top ten. The material was peripheral blood mononuclear cells (PBMCs), obtained before the second cycle of nivolumab. The receptor set was obtained from a human donor with classical Hodgkin lymphoma.

Worth noting for this clone: Other DNA sequences in this specimen translate into the identical CDR3. The chain carries TRBV4-2 and TRBJ2-7; 9 nucleotides match TRBD1. CDR1 is LGHNA and CDR2 is YNFKEQ in the germline V gene. Trimming took 0 bases from V and 7 from J; bases not matched to a gene: 7. This CDR3 has 15 amino acids. The CDR3 nucleotides are TGTGCCAGCAGCCAAGATACTACAGGGGGCCGGGAGCAGTACTTC. It codes for CASSQDTTGGREQYF.

The chain links TRBV5-4 to TRBJ2-3, with 12 bases lining up with TRBD2. The V gene end was trimmed by 3 bases and the J gene end by 4 bases; junction bases not matched to a gene: 6. The CDR3 sequence is 16 residues long. CDR1 is SGHNT, CDR2 YYREEE, per germline (reference sequence). The CDR3: CASSSSSGGASDTQYF. CDR3 bases: TGTGCCAGCAGCTCCTCTAGCGGGGGGGCTTCAGATACGCAGTATTTT.

This chain uses TRBV2 with TRBJ1-3; no reliable D call. CDR1 is SNHLY and CDR2 is FYNNEI in the germline V gene. Trimming took off 0 bases at V and 4 bases at J, with 13 bases between the two ends. The CDR3 consists of 16 residues. CDR3 coding DNA: TGTGCCAGCAGTGAAGCAAGAGTCCGCGCGGGAAACACCATATATTTT. The encoded protein is CASSEARVRAGNTIYF.

J is TRBJ2-4 and V is TRBV13; 7 nucleotides agree with TRBD2. The V gene's germline CDR1 is PRHDT and CDR2 FYEKMQ (reference sequence). The length of the CDR3 is 18 residues. V was clipped by 2 bases and J by 5 bases; unmatched bases: 15. CDR3 residues: CASSLREDSGGPQNIQYF. In DNA form, the CDR3 reads TGTGCCAGCAGCTTACGGGAGGATTCGGGGGGACCCCAAAACATTCAGTACTTC.

This clone rates as medium-sized. The V call is TRBV28, the J call TRBJ1-1; 7 bases are shared with TRBD1. The CDR3 runs to 16 residues. Looked up from germline, CDR1 is MDHEN and CDR2 is SYDVKM. V was clipped by 2 bases and J by 0 bases; unmatched bases: 6. Here the CDR3 DNA reads TGTGCCAGCAGTTTAACAGGGGATTCTATGAACACTGAAGCTTTCTTT. It is translated as CASSLTGDSMNTEAFF.

The chain links TRBV25-1 to TRBJ1-6; D unclear. The V end lost 7 bases, the J end lost 8 bases, and 12 bases lay between the germline ends. The CDR3 is 13 amino acids. Germline V gives CDR1 MGHDK, CDR2 SYGVNS. In DNA, the CDR3 is TGTGCCAGCAAGAAAGGACTTGATTCACCCCTCCACTTT. Its translation is CASKKGLDSPLHF.

The chain joins TRBV6-5 to TRBJ2-7; D unresolved. The CDR3 has 10 residues. V was clipped by 1 base and J by 5 bases, with 0 bases between them. Germline lookup yields CDR1 MNHEY and CDR2 SVGAGI. Here the CDR3 reads CASSYYEQYF. CDR3 coding DNA: TGTGCCAGCAGTTACTACGAGCAGTACTTC.

This clone is classed as medium-sized. V usage is TRBV12-5 and J usage is TRBJ2-7; 7 bases agree with TRBD1. The CDR3 sequence is 17 residues long. Trimming removed 5 bases from V and 2 bases from J; junction bases left unmatched: 15. Germline CDR1 LGHNT, CDR2 FRNRAP. The CDR3 nucleotides read TGTGCTAGTGGTCCGATACCCGGGGACAGCACACCCTACGAGCAGTACTTC. The encoded protein is CASGPIPGDSTPYEQYF.

The chain joins TRBV5-1 to TRBJ1-1; D ambiguous. CDR3 size: 13 residues. Trimming removed 0 bases at V and 1 base at J, with 4 bases between. Germline lookup yields CDR1 SGHRS and CDR2 YFSETQ. The CDR3 DNA reads as TGCGCCAGCAGCTTGGTACCGAACACTGAAGCTTTCTTT. Amino acids: CASSLVPNTEAFF. Supplemented by reference TRBV5-1 and TRBJ1-1, the full variable domain reads KAGVTQTPRYLIKTRGQQVTLSCSPISGHRSVSWYQQTPGQGLQFLFEYFSETQRNKGNFPGRFSGRQFSNSRSEMNVSTLELGDSALYLCASSLVPNTEAFFGQGTRLTVV.

By share, this clone ranks as medium-sized (0.01 to 0.1%). CDR3 in DNA: TGCGCCAGCAGCTTGGATGGGGGAGTTAATCAGCCCCAGCATTTT. The encoded protein is CASSLDGGVNQPQHF. The chain carries TRBV5-1 and TRBJ1-5, with D perhaps matching TRBD1 (5 bases). CDR3 length: 15 amino acids. The V gene lost 0 bases and the J gene lost 4 bases, with 11 bases spanning the gap. Germline V CDR1 and CDR2: SGHRS, YFSETQ. Variable domain in full (rest from reference TRBV5-1 and TRBJ1-5): KAGVTQTPRYLIKTRGQQVTLSCSPISGHRSVSWYQQTPGQGLQFLFEYFSETQRNKGNFPGRFSGRQFSNSRSEMNVSTLELGDSALYLCASSLDGGVNQPQHFGDGTRLSIL.

The sample holds one count of this clone. The chain couples TRBV7-2 to TRBJ2-7; TRBD2 matches 9 bases. V dropped 1 base and J dropped 2; count of bases not matched to a gene: 6. This CDR3 spans 16 amino acids. Per the germline V gene, CDR1 is SGHTA and CDR2 is FQGNSA. The chain's CDR3 is CASSLVGGGGTYEQYF. The CDR3 nucleotides read TGTGCCAGCAGCTTAGTAGGCGGGGGGGGGACCTACGAGCAGTACTTC. The whole variable domain, remainder taken from reference TRBV7-2 and TRBJ2-7, is GAGVSQSPSNKVTEKGKDVELRCDPISGHTALYWYRQSLGQGLEFLIYFQGNSAPDKSGLPSDRFSAERTGGSVSTLTIQRTQQEDSAVYLCASSLVGGGGTYEQYFGPGTRLTVT.

The V call is TRBV5-1, the J call TRBJ2-2, with 16 bases that match TRBD2. Per germline, CDR1 SGHRS and CDR2 YFSETQ. V lost 4 bases to trimming and J lost 8 bases; unmatched junction nucleotides: 8. CDR3 size: 17 residues. The CDR3 DNA reads TGCGCCAGCAGCCAGGGACTAGCGGGAGGGCCAACGGGGGAGCTGTTTTTT. Amino acids: CASSQGLAGGPTGELFF.

The gene calls are TRBV19 and TRBJ1-2; TRBD1 aligns across 10 bases. Germline-derived CDR1 and CDR2 are LNHDA and SQIVND (reference sequence). The CDR3 loop spans 15 amino acids. The V gene end was trimmed by 4 bases and the J gene end by 8 bases; junction bases not matched to a gene: 10. CDR3 coding DNA: TGTGCCAGTAGTAGCGGGACAGGGGTTCGAGGCGGCTACACCTTC. It codes for CASSSGTGVRGGYTF.

The chain recombines TRBV7-6 with TRBJ2-5; 11 bases agree with TRBD2. The V gene end was trimmed by 5 bases and the J gene end by 5 bases; junction bases not matched to a gene: 10. Per the germline V gene, CDR1 is SGHVS and CDR2 is FNYEAQ. The CDR3 length is 16 residues. CDR3 sequence reads: CASSMTSGNGRETQYF. In DNA form, the CDR3 reads TGTGCCAGCAGCATGACTAGCGGGAATGGTCGGGAGACCCAGTACTTC.

The chain couples TRBV7-9 to TRBJ2-1; no clear D gene. V lost 5 bases, J lost 2 bases, and 7 bases lay in between. The CDR3 is made up of 13 amino acids. Looked up from germline, CDR1 is SEHNR and CDR2 is FQNEAQ (reference sequence). This CDR3 reads CASSPVPYNEQFF. As DNA, the CDR3 is TGTGCCAGCAGCCCGGTCCCCTACAATGAGCAGTTCTTC.

CDR3: CASSQDLEGKDYGYTF. Written as DNA, the CDR3 is TGTGCCAGCAGCCAAGACCTCGAAGGGAAAGACTATGGCTACACCTTC. This rearrangement joins TRBV4-2 to TRBJ1-2; D uncertain. CDR3 length: 16 residues. CDR1 is LGHNA and CDR2 is YNFKEQ in the germline V gene. V dropped 0 bases and J dropped 3 bases, with 14 bases sitting between them.

This clone qualifies as medium-sized. One end of the junction fails to match germline, which may point to a read error. J is TRBJ1-4 and V is TRBV6-1, with 11 bases identical to TRBD1. There are 14 residues in the CDR3. From germline, CDR1 is MNHNS and CDR2 SASEGT. CDR3 loop: CASSEVGGTGGLAF. The CDR3 bases are TGTGCCAGCAGTGAAGTGGGTGGGACAGGGGGTCTTGCTTTT.

This chain links TRBV19 with TRBJ2-2; D is unclear. CDR3 length: 14 residues. With 1 base removed from V and 1 base from J, the gap between germline ends came to 4 bases. CDR1 and CDR2 from the germline V gene are LNHDA and SQIVND (reference sequence). CDR3 bases: TGTGCCAGTAGTATAGCAGGGAACACCGGGGAGCTGTTTTTT. It is translated as CASSIAGNTGELFF.